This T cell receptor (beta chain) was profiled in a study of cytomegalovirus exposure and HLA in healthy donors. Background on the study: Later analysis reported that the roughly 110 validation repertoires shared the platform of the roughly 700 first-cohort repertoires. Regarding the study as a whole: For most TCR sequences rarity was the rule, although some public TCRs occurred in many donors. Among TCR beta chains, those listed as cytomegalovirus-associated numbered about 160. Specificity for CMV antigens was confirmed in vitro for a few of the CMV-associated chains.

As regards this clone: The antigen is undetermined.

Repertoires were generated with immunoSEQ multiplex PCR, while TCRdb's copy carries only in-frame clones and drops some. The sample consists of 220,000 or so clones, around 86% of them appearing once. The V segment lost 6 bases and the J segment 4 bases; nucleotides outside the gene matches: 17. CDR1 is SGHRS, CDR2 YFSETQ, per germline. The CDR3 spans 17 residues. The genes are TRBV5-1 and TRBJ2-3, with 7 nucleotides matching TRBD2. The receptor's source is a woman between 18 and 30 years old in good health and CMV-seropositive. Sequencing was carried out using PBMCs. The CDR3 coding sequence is TGCGCCAGCACCCACCCGCCCGGGACTACCCCGGCAGATACGCAGTATTTT. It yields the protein CASTHPPGTTPADTQYF.